This TCR beta chain was sequenced during a study of OX40 agonist ivuxolimab in advanced cancers. Study background: Given to patients was ivuxolimab, an agonistic anti-OX40 (CD134) antibody. Partial response was recorded in three patients: one hepatocellular carcinoma and two cutaneous melanoma cases.

CDR1 and CDR2 from the germline V gene are LNHDA and SQIVND (reference sequence). The V gene end was trimmed by 7 bases and the J gene end by 0 bases; junction bases not matched to a gene: 9. This CDR3 is built from 16 residues. The protocol was immunoSEQ multiplex PCR, while the TCRdb copy is restricted to in-frame clones and leaves out a portion. The table lists 65,000 to 95,000 clones, around 88% of them singletons, with roughly 0.71% in the top ten. The sample in question was CD4+ or CD8+ T cells sorted from blood, obtained in a trial of the OX40 agonist ivuxolimab. The V gene is TRBV19, the J gene TRBJ2-1; 7 positions agree with TRBD2. The sequence came from an adult with an advanced solid tumor such as melanoma, head and neck, liver or kidney cancer. Here the CDR3 reads CASNQRGPSSYNEQFF. CDR3 bases: TGTGCCAGTAACCAGCGGGGACCGAGCTCCTACAATGAGCAGTTCTTC. The full variable domain, completed using reference TRBV19 and TRBJ2-1, is DGGITQSPKYLFRKEGQNVTLSCEQNLNHDAMYWYRQDPGQGLRLIYYSQIVNDFQKGDIAEGYSVSREKKESFPLTVTSAQKNPTAFYLCASNQRGPSSYNEQFFGPGTRLTVL.